This T cell receptor (beta chain) was sequenced in a study of T-cell memory formation after mild COVID-19. Sample barcodes and UMIs were carried by the TCR alpha and TCR beta cDNA libraries that 5'RACE generated with constant-segment primers. TCRdb redid the calling of the 5' RACE reads with MiXCR, one entry per CDR3 protein. The table records 580,000 or so distinct CDR3 sequences, about 18% of them present only once. The V and J ends lost 3 bases and 0 bases respectively, with 18 bases between them. Per germline, CDR1 SGHRS and CDR2 YFSETQ. This CDR3 has 17 amino acids. The chain joins TRBV5-1 to TRBJ1-1, with a possible D match to TRBD1 (6 bases). Sequenced sample: PBMCs or a T cell subset sorted from them (not recorded which). The receptor's source is an adult woman who had mild COVID-19 (a few samples of this study predate the infection). Cell type and time point are not known. The CDR3 DNA is TGCGCCAGCAGCTACCTCTTGGGGGGGCAAATGAACACTGAAGCTTTCTTT. Translation: CASSYLLGGQMNTEAFF.